This TCR beta chain was recovered during a study of T cells expressing NK-cell markers. CDR1 LGHNT and CDR2 FRNRAP come from the germline V gene. The CDR3 is made up of 16 amino acids. Each CDR3 protein gets one entry in TCRdb, which reprocessed the 5' RACE reads and gives no DNA. The sample is made up of a few hundred thousand distinct CDR3 sequences, and the top ten hold roughly 3.4% of it. J is TRBJ2-3 and V is TRBV12-5. Material: blood T cells: a sorted CD56 or NKG2C T cell subset, CD4+ or CD8+ T cells, or bulk PBMC T cells (not recorded which). The receptor was derived from a man younger than 35 in good health. This CDR3 reads CASGSFASFGADTQYF.